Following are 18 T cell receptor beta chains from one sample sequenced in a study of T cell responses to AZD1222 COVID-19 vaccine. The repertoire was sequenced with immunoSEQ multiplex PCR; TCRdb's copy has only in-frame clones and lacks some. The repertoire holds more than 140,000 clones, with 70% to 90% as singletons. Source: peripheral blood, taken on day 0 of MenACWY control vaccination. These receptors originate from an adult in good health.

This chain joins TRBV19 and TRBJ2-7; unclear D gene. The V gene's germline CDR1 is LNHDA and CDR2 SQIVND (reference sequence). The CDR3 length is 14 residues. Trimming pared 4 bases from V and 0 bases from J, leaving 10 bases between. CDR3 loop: CASSTVHGSYEQYF. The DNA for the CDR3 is TGTGCCAGTAGTACCGTCCATGGCTCCTACGAGCAGTACTTC. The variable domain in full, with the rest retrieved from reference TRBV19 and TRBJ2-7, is DGGITQSPKYLFRKEGQNVTLSCEQNLNHDAMYWYRQDPGQGLRLIYYSQIVNDFQKGDIAEGYSVSREKKESFPLTVTSAQKNPTAFYLCASSTVHGSYEQYFGPGTRLTVT.

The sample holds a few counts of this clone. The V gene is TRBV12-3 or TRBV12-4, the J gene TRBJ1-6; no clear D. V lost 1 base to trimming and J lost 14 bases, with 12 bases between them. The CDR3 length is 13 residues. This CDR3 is CASSLESGPSLHF. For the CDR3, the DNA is TGTGCCAGCAGTTTAGAGAGTGGCCCCTCCCTCCACTTT.

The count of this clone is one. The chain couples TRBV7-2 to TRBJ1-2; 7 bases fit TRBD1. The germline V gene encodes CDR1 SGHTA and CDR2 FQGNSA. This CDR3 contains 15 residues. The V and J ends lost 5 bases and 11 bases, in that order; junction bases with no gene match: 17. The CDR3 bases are TGTGCCAGCAGCCTATCCGGTGGGACAGCTCCTGGGTACACCTTC. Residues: CASSLSGGTAPGYTF.

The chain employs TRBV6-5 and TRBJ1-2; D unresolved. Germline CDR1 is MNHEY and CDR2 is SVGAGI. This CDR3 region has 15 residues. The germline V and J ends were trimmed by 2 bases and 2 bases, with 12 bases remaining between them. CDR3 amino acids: CASSYAGYGNYGYTF. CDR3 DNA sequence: TGTGCCAGCAGTTACGCTGGGTATGGAAACTATGGCTACACCTTC.

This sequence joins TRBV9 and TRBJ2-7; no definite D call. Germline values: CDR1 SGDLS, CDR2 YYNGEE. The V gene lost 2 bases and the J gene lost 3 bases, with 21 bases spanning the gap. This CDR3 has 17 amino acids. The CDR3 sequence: CASSVGRPRRKNYEQYF. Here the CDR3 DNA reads TGTGCCAGCAGCGTCGGACGGCCAAGAAGAAAAAACTACGAGCAGTACTTC. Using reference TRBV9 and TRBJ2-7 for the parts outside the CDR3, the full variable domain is DSGVTQTPKHLITATGQRVTLRCSPRSGDLSVYWYQQSLDQGLQFLIQYYNGEERAKGNILERFSAQQFPDLHSELNLSSLELGDSALYFCASSVGRPRRKNYEQYFGPGTRLTVT.

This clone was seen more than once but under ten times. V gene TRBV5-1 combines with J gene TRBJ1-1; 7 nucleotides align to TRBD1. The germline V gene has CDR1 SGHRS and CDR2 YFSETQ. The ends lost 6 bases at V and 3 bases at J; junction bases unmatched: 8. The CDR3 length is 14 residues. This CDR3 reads CASNRQGTDTEAFF. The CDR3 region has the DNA TGCGCCAGCAACCGACAGGGTACTGACACTGAAGCTTTCTTT.

The CDR3 loop reads CASSLTTPIQYF. The CDR3 DNA reads TGTGCCAGCAGTCTGACGACCCCTATTCAGTACTTC. The chain employs TRBV28 and TRBJ2-4; no clear D gene. The CDR3 contains 12 residues. Trimming took 5 bases from V and 10 from J, leaving 12 bases between them. Germline-derived CDR1 and CDR2 are MDHEN and SYDVKM.

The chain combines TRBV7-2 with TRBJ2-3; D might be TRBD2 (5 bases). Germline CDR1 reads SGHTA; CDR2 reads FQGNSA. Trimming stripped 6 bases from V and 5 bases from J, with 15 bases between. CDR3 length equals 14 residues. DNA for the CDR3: TGTGCCAGCAGGCCTTACCTAGCCCAAGATACGCAGTATTTT. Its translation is CASRPYLAQDTQYF.

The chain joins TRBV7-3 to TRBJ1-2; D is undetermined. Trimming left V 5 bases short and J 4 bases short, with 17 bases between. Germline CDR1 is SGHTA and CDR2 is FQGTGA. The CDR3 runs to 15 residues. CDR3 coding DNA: TGTGCCAGCAGCCCCGGCCGGCAGTCGCCCTATGGCTACACCTTC. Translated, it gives CASSPGRQSPYGYTF.

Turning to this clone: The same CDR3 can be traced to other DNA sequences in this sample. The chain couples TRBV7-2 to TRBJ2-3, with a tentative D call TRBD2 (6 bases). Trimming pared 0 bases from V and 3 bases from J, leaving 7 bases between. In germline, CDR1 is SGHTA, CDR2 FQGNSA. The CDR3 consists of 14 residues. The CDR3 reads CASSLAGGTDTQYF. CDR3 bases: TGTGCCAGCAGCTTAGCGGGGGGTACAGATACGCAGTATTTT.

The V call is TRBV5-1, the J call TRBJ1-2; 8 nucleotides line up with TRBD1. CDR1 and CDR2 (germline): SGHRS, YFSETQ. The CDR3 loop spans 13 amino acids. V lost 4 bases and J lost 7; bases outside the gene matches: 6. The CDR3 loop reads CASSPQGAGGYTF. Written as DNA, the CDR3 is TGCGCCAGCAGCCCGCAGGGGGCGGGTGGCTACACCTTC.

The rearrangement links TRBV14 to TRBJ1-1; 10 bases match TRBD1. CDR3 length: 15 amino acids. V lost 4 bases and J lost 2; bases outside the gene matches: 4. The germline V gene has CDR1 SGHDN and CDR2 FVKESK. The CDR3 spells CASSPRDRGNTEAFF. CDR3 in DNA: TGTGCCAGCAGCCCCCGGGACAGGGGAAACACTGAAGCTTTCTTT.

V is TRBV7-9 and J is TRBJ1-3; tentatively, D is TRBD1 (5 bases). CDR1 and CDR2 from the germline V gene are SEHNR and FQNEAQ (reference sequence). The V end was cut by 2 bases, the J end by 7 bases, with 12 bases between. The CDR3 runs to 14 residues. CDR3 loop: CASSLFQGPNTIYF. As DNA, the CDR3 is TGTGCCAGCAGCTTATTCCAGGGACCGAACACCATATATTTT.

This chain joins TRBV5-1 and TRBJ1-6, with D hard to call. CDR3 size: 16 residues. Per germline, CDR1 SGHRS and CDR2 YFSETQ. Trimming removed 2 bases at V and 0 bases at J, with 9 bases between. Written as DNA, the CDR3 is TGCGCCAGCAGCTTCAGAGCAAGCTCCTATAATTCACCCCTCCACTTT. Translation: CASSFRASSYNSPLHF.

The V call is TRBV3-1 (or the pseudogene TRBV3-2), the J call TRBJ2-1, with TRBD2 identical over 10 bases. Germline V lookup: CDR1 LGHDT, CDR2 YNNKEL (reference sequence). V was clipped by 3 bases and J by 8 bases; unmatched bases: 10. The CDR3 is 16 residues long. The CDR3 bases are TGTGCCAGCAGCCATCGGGAGCGGGGGGGCAAGGATGAGCAGTTCTTC. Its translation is CASSHRERGGKDEQFF.

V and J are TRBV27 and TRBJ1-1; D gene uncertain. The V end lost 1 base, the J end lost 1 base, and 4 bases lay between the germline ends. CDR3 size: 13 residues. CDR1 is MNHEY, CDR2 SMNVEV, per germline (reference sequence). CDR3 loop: CASSLYRNTEAFF. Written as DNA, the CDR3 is TGTGCCAGCAGTTTATACAGGAACACTGAAGCTTTCTTT.

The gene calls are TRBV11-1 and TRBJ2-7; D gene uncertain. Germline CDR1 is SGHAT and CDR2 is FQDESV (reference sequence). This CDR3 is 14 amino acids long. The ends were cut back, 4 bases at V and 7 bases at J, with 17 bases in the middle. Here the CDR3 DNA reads TGTGCCAGCAGCTATCACCAGACGCTATTGGAGCAGTACTTC. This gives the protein CASSYHQTLLEQYF. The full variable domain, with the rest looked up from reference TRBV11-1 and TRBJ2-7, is EAEVAQSPRYKITEKSQAVAFWCDPISGHATLYWYRQILGQGPELLVQFQDESVVDDSQLPKDRFSAERLKGVDSTLKIQPAELGDSAMYLCASSYHQTLLEQYFGPGTRLTVT.

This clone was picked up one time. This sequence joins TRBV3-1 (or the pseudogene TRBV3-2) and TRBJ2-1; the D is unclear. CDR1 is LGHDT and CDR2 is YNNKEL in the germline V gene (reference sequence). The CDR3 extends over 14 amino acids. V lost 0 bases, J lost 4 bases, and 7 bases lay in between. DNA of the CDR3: TGTGCCAGCAGCCAAGAGGCCGGGTACAATGAGCAGTTCTTC. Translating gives CASSQEAGYNEQFF.